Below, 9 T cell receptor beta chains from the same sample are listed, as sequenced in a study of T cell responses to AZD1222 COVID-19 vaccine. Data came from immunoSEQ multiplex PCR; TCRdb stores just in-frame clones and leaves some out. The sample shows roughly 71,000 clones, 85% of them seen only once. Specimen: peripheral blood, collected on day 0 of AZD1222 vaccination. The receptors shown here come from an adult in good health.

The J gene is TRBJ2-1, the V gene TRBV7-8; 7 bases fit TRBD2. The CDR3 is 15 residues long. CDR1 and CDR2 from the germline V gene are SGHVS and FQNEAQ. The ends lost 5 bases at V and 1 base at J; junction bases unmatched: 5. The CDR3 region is CASSRTRVSYNEQFF. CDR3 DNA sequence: TGTGCCAGCAGCCGGACTAGGGTATCCTACAATGAGCAGTTCTTC.

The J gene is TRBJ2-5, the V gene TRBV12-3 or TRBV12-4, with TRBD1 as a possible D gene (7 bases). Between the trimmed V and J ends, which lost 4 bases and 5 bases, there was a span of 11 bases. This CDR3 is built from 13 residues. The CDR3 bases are TGTGCCAGCAGTTGGAGGGGGCGTGAGACCCAGTACTTC. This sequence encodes CASSWRGRETQYF.

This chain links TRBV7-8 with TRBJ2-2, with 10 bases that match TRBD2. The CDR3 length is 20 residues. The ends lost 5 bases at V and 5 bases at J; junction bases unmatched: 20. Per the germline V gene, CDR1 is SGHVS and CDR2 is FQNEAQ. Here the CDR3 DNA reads TGTGCCAGCAGCCGAGGGTTCCAGCGGGAGGGCCATTCGGGAACCGGGGAGCTGTTTTTT. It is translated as CASSRGFQREGHSGTGELFF.

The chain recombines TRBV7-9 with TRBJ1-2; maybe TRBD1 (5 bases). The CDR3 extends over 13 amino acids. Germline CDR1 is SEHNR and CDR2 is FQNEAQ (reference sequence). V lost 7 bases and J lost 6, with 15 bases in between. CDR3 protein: CASTQGTFDGYTF. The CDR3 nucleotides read TGTGCCAGCACCCAGGGTACTTTTGATGGCTACACCTTC.

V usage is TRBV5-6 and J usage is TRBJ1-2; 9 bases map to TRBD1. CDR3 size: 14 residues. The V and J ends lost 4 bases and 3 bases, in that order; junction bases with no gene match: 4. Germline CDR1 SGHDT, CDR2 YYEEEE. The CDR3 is CASSLGTGHYGYTF. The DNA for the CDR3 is TGTGCCAGCAGCCTCGGGACAGGGCACTATGGCTACACCTTC.

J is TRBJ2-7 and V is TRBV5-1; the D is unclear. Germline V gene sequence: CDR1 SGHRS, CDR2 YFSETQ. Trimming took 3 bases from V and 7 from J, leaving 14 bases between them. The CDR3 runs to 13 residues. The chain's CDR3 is CASSSDGRKEQYF. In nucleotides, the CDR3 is TGCGCCAGCAGCTCGGACGGCCGGAAAGAGCAGTACTTC.

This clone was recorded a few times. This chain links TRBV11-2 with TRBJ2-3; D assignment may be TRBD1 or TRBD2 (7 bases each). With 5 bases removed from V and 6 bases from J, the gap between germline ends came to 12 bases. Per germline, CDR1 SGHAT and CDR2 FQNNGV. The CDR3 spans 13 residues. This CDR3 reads CASSPRGGDTQYF. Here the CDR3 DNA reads TGTGCCAGCAGCCCCAGGGGGGGTGATACGCAGTATTTT.

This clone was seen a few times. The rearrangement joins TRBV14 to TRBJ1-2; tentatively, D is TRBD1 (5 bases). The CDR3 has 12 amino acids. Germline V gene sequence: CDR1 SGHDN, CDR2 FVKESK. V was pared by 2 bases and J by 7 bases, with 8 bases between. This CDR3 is CASSQLGGGYTF. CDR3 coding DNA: TGTGCCAGCAGCCAATTGGGGGGTGGCTACACCTTC.

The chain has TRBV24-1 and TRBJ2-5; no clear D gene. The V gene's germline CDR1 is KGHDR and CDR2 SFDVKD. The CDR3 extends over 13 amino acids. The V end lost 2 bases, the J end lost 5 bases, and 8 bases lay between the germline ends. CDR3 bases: TGTGCCACCAGTGATTACCACAGTGAGACCCAGTACTTC. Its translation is CATSDYHSETQYF.